This T cell receptor beta chain comes out of a study (dated by TCRdb to the early 2020s). PBMCs were isolated from peripheral blood, and genomic DNA from unsorted PBMCs was used for TCR beta sequencing. TCR beta chain repertoires were profiled by survey-level sequencing on the immunoSEQ platform. On the authors' methods: CDR3 amino acid length spectratypes and V-J pairing frequencies were compared, and repertoire diversity was measured with the inverse Simpson index. TCR beta CDR3 sequences were matched against VDJdb to annotate clonotypes specific to SARS-CoV-2, CMV, influenza A and EBV. TCRdb provides this immuneACCESS table in a form limited to in-frame rearrangements. Some clones are lacking; in checked studies, under half of them reflect an unresolved V gene, and why the rest are absent is not known. V, J and clone size reflect that table, while D and trimming were determined from the DNA. Counted in this sample were about 68,000 clones; roughly 95% of them appeared once. The ten largest clones add up to roughly 4.6% of the sample.

Overall study outcomes, separate from this receptor: According to the authors, more investigation is needed, including longitudinal sampling and evaluation of a control group.

On this clone: Its antigen remains undetermined. Base qualities are not at hand, and no much larger clone is one base apart.

The specimen was PBMCs. The receptor's source is a man aged 40-55 years with rheumatoid arthritis.

This receptor has the CDR3 CASSFTGAIYSGNTIYF. The DNA sequence reads TGTGCCAGCAGCTTTACGGGAGCCATATACTCTGGAAACACCATATATTTT. The chain was built from TRBV5-5 and TRBJ1-3, with no confident D gene call. The V and J ends are trimmed by 2 bases and 0 bases, leaving 15 bases between them. CDR1 and CDR2, per the germline V gene (reference sequence), are SGHKS and YYEKEE. Spanning cysteine to phenylalanine, the CDR3 consists of 17 amino acids. Only the CDR3 region is kept as DNA, spanning 51 bases read in frame from base 1.